This T cell receptor (beta chain) was identified during a study of low-dose radiotherapy and immunotherapy resistance in tumors. Overall study: Oral administration of aspirin 300 mg daily occurred for four cycles, commencing at cycle 1 day 1.

TCR amplification involved around 22 PCR cycles with a constant-region primer and V-primer adapter. Through in vitro transcription, the mRNA that had been isolated was amplified. TCRdb reprocessed the reads via MiXCR and lists one record per CDR3 protein. The table includes roughly 52,000 distinct CDR3 sequences, 33% detected once. This clonotype was recorded at least ten times. The sample's time point: after trial treatment. The treatment here: LDRT plus nivolumab, ipilimumab, low-dose cyclophosphamide and aspirin (RACIN trial). Low-dose radiotherapy, low-dose cyclophosphamide, aspirin, ipilimumab and nivolumab were all given to the donors. With V trimmed by 3 bases and J by 6 bases, 5 bases remained unmatched. The length of the CDR3 is 15 residues. CDR1 is MDHEN, CDR2 SYDVKM, per germline.

Here the sequenced sample was PBMCs, taken after low-dose radiotherapy plus immunotherapy. The chain employs TRBV28 and TRBJ1-6; the match to TRBD1 covers 7 bases. The source of this sequence is a male donor with rectosigmoid adenocarcinoma. Here the CDR3 reads CASSLGDRANSPLHF. The CDR3 nucleotides are TGTGCCAGCAGTTTGGGAGACAGGGCTAATTCACCCCTCCACTTT.